This T cell receptor (beta chain) was captured in a study of vaccination effects on CD4 cells after COVID-19. Study context: The cohort was immunized with two doses of either the BNT162b2 or mRNA-1273 vaccine.

Study outcomes and limitations: Clones arising from infection and from vaccination showed marked clonal contraction late after vaccination.

This CDR3 comprises 15 residues. V was trimmed by 0 bases and J by 5 bases, leaving 9 bases between them. Germline values: CDR1 SGHKS, CDR2 YYEKEE (reference sequence). ViraFEST expansion of antigen-specific CD4+ T cells with viral peptide pools preceded sequencing. Culture proceeded for under twelve days, and CD4+ T cells were then isolated. According to the study, vaccine recipients showed no prior SARS-CoV-2 infection and negative nucleocapsid antibodies. Profiled with immunoSEQ multiplex PCR; TCRdb holds only in-frame clones, not every one. The sample shows 62,000 or so clones, about 80% of them seen only once. About this clone: The target antigen is unknown.

This clonotype originated in a human donor who received a COVID-19 vaccine. The J gene is TRBJ1-6, the V gene TRBV5-5; D remains ambiguous. This material consisted of CD4+ T cells from PBMCs cultured with SARS-CoV-2 spike peptides, taken before COVID-19 vaccination. CDR3 DNA: TGTGCCAGCAGCTTGGGAGTTAGGGATAATTCACCCCTCCACTTT. This codes for CASSLGVRDNSPLHF.